This T cell receptor beta chain was profiled in a study of blood T cell repertoires in COVID-19. Study at large: Some COVID-19 samples were acute and others convalescent; all came from the United States, Italy and Spain. T cells, B-cell-depleted T cells, or PBMCs supplied cDNA or gDNA.

Generated by immunoSEQ multiplex PCR, the TCRdb table keeps only in-frame clones and is missing some. The sample lists roughly 160,000 clones; roughly four fifths were seen once. The CDR3 is 16 residues long. J gave up 1 base and V 5 bases, and 7 bases lay outside the gene matches. From germline, CDR1 is SGHTA and CDR2 FQGNSA. This clone was recorded only once. The genes are TRBV7-2 and TRBJ2-4, with 8 bases fitting TRBD2. Sequencing was done on a sample of peripheral blood. This TCR came from a woman aged 80 or older with acute or convalescent COVID-19. CDR3 in DNA: TGTGCCAGCAGCCCCGGGGGGGCGGAGGCCAAAAACATTCAGTACTTC. It yields the protein CASSPGGAEAKNIQYF.